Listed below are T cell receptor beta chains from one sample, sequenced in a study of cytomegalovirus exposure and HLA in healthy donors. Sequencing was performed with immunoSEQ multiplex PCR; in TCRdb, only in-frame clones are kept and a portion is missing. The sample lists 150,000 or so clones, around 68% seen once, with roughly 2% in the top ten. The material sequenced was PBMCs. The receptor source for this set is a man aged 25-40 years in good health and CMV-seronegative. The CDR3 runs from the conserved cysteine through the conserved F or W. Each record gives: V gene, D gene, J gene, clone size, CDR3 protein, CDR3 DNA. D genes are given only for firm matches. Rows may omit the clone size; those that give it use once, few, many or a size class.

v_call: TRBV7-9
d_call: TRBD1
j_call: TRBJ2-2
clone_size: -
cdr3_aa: CASSFPTTGLVTGELFF
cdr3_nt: TGTGCCAGCAGCTTCCCTACGACAGGGTTAGTCACCGGGGAGCTGTTTTTT

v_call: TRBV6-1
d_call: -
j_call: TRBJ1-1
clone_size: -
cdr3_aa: CASGGAAQNTEAFF
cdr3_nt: TGTGCCAGCGGCGGGGCCGCCCAGAACACTGAAGCTTTCTTT

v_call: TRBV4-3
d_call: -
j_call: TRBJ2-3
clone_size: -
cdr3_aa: CASSQGVPGDLSTDTQYF
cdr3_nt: TGCGCCAGCAGCCAAGGGGTGCCCGGAGACTTGAGCACAGATACGCAGTATTTT

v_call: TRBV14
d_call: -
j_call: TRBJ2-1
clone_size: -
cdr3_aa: CASSHPVGPYNEQFF
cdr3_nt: TGTGCCAGCAGCCACCCAGTGGGGCCCTACAATGAGCAGTTCTTC

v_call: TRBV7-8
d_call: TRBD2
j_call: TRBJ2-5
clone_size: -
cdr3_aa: CASAKTSGEETQYF
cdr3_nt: TGTGCCAGCGCGAAGACTAGCGGGGAAGAGACCCAGTACTTC

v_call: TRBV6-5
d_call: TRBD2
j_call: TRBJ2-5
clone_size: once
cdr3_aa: CASSSGLVWETQYF
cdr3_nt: TGTGCCAGCAGTTCAGGACTAGTGTGGGAGACCCAGTACTTC

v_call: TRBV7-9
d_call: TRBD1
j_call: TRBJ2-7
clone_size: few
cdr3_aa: CASERTTGESEQYF
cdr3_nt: TGTGCCAGCGAACGGACAACAGGGGAGAGCGAGCAGTACTTC

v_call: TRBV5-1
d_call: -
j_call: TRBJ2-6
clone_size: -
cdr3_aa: CASSLSGQLSGANVLTF
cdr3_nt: TGCGCCAGCAGCTTGTCAGGACAGCTCTCGGGGGCCAACGTCCTGACTTTC

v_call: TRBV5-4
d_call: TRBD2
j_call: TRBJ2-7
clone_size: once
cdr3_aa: CASSKTSGVPYEQYF
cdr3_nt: TGTGCCAGCAGCAAAACTAGCGGGGTCCCCTACGAGCAGTACTTC

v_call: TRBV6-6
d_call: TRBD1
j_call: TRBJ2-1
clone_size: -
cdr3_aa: CASSPGGQGSYNEQFF
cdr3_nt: TGTGCCAGCAGCCCCGGGGGACAGGGGTCCTACAATGAGCAGTTCTTC

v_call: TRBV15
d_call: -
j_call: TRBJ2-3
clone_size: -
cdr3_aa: CATSRMSGSTDTQYF
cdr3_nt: TGTGCCACCAGCCGGATGAGCGGTAGCACAGATACGCAGTATTTT

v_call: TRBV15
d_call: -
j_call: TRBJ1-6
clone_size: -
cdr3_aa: CATSRDSRADSPLHF
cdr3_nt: TGTGCCACCAGCAGAGATTCCAGAGCGGATTCACCCCTCCACTTT

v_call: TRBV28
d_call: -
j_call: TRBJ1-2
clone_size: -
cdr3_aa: CASSPPLGPGYGYTF
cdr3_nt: TGTGCCAGCAGTCCACCTCTGGGTCCCGGGTATGGCTACACCTTC

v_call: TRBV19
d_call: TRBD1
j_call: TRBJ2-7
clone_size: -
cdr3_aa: CASSDRELPPIEQYF
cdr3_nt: TGTGCCAGTAGTGACAGGGAACTCCCTCCCATCGAGCAGTACTTC

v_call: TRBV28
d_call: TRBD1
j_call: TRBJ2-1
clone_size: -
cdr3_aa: CASSRYPGQGANEQFF
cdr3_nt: TGTGCCAGCAGCCGCTACCCGGGACAGGGGGCAAATGAGCAGTTCTTC

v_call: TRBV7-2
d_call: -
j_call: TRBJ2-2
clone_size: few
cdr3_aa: CASSKDRLTFNTGELFF
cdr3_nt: TGTGCCAGCAGCAAGGACAGACTAACTTTCAACACCGGGGAGCTGTTTTTT

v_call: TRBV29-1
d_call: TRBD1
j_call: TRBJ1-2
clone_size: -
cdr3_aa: CSVSQGQGDRRGGYTF
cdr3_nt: TGCAGCGTTTCCCAGGGACAGGGGGATAGGAGGGGTGGCTACACCTTC

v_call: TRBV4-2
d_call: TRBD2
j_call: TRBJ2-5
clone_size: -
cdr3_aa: CASSQGKGLATEETQYF
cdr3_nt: TGTGCCAGCAGCCAGGGCAAGGGACTAGCCACGGAAGAGACCCAGTACTTC

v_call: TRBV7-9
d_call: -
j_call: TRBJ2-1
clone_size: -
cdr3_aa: CASSLDPRGTSYNEQFF
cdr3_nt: TGTGCCAGCAGCTTAGACCCAAGGGGGACATCCTACAATGAGCAGTTCTTC

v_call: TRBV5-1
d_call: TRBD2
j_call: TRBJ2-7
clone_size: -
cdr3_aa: CASSFLAGSSYEQYF
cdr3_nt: TGCGCCAGCAGCTTTCTAGCGGGAAGCTCCTACGAGCAGTACTTC

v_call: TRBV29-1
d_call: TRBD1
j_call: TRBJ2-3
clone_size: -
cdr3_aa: CSVDVGQGQYF
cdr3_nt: TGCAGCGTTGATGTTGGACAGGGGCAGTATTTT

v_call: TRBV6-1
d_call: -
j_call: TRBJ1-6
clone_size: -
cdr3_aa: CASSEGNSHPANSPLHF
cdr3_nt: TGTGCCAGCAGTGAAGGGAACAGTCATCCGGCTAATTCACCCCTCCACTTT

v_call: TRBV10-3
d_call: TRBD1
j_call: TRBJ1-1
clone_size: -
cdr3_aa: CAISGTGGDTEAFF
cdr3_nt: TGTGCCATCAGTGGGACAGGGGGTGATACTGAAGCTTTCTTT

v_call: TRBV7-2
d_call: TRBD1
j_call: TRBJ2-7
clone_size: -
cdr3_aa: CASSLDRDEQYF
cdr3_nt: TGTGCCAGCAGCTTGGACAGGGACGAGCAGTACTTC

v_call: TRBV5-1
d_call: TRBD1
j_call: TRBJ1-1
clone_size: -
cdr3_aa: CASSSQGGTEAFF
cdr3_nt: TGCGCCAGCAGCTCCCAGGGGGGCACTGAAGCTTTCTTT

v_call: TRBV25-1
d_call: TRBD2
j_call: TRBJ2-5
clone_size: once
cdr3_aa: CASSAPGRVGETQYF
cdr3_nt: TGTGCCAGCAGTGCCCCGGGGAGGGTGGGGGAGACCCAGTACTTC

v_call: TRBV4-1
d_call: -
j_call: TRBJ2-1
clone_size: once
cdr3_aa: CASSQTERSIFEQFF
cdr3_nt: TGCGCCAGCAGCCAAACGGAGCGGAGTATATTTGAGCAGTTCTTC

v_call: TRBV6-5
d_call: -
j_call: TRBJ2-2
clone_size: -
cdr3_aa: CASRSRDFSTGELFF
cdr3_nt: TGTGCCAGCAGGAGCCGGGACTTCTCCACCGGGGAGCTGTTTTTT

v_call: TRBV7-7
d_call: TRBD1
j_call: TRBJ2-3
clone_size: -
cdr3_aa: CASSSGTGVGTDTQYF
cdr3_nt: TGTGCCAGCAGCTCCGGGACAGGGGTTGGGACAGATACGCAGTATTTT

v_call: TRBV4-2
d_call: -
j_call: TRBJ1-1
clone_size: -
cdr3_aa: CASQTGNSNTEAFF
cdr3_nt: TGTGCCAGCCAGACGGGAAACTCGAACACTGAAGCTTTCTTT